These 12 T cell receptor beta chains were all obtained from the same sample, sequenced in a study of cytomegalovirus exposure and HLA in healthy donors. PCR primers comprised 60 Vbeta and 13 Jbeta primers. TCRdb's copy holds only in-frame clones and misses some; the assay was immunoSEQ multiplex PCR. The data contain roughly 120,000 clones, 76% of them seen just once; the ten biggest clones take up more than 1.5%. The sequenced sample was PBMCs. These receptors all stem from a man aged 50-59 years in good health and CMV-seronegative.

The count of this clone is one. The CDR3 protein is CASSHSDRDRANYGYTF. As DNA, the CDR3 is TGCGCCAGCAGCCACTCCGATCGGGACAGAGCTAACTATGGCTACACCTTC. The genes are TRBV4-1 and TRBJ1-2; 7 nucleotides agree with TRBD1. The germline gives CDR1 MGHRA, CDR2 YSYEKL. This CDR3 comprises 17 residues. V lost 3 bases, J lost 0 bases, and 10 bases stayed unmatched.

The rearrangement joins TRBV14 to TRBJ2-5; a possible D gene is TRBD2 (6 bases). Near its end, the DNA agrees better with TRBJ2-7, so the J call may be wrong. Germline CDR1 is SGHDN and CDR2 is FVKESK. This CDR3 spans 13 amino acids. This CDR3 reads CASSQGWGGEQYF. CDR3 sequence (DNA): TGTGCCAGCAGCCAAGGATGGGGAGGCGAGCAGTACTTC.

The J gene is TRBJ2-7, the V gene TRBV2, with 14 bases lining up with TRBD2. CDR1 is SNHLY and CDR2 is FYNNEI in the germline V gene. CDR3 length: 15 residues. With 6 bases clipped from V and 6 bases from J, the junction kept 7 bases outside the gene matches. The CDR3 coding sequence is TGTGCCAGCAGGGGACTAGCGGGGGTTTTAGGCGAGCAGTACTTC. It translates to CASRGLAGVLGEQYF.

The J gene is TRBJ1-6, the V gene TRBV10-3; 11 nucleotides agree with TRBD1. With V trimmed by 2 bases and J by 8 bases, 5 bases remained unmatched. The CDR3 is made up of 16 amino acids. The germline V gene has CDR1 ENHRY and CDR2 SYGVKD. In nucleotides, the CDR3 is TGTGCCATCAGTGAGGGGGGGGACAGGGGGTATTCACCCCTCCACTTT. Residues: CAISEGGDRGYSPLHF.

The chain uses TRBV2 and TRBJ2-1; 9 bases match TRBD1. CDR1 SNHLY and CDR2 FYNNEI come from the germline V gene. The CDR3 contains 15 residues. J gave up 5 bases and V 4 bases, and 6 bases lay outside the gene matches. The CDR3 DNA reads TGTGCCAGCAGTGGGGACAGGGCACTTAACAATGAGCAGTTCTTC. This sequence encodes CASSGDRALNNEQFF. The full variable domain, completed using reference TRBV2 and TRBJ2-1, is EPEVTQTPSHQVTQMGQEVILRCVPISNHLYFYWYRQILGQKVEFLVSFYNNEISEKSEIFDDQFSVERPDGSNFTLKIRSTKLEDSAMYFCASSGDRALNNEQFFGPGTRLTVL.

The chain carries TRBV7-9 and TRBJ2-2, with 8 bases that match TRBD2. CDR1 SEHNR and CDR2 FQNEAQ come from the germline V gene (reference sequence). Losses at the gene ends were 0 bases for V and 0 bases for J; bases not matched to a gene: 9. The CDR3 covers 19 residues. This CDR3 reads CASSLAYWRGAANTGELFF. In nucleotides, the CDR3 is TGTGCCAGCAGCTTAGCGTATTGGCGGGGGGCCGCGAACACCGGGGAGCTGTTTTTT. The whole variable domain, filled in from reference TRBV7-9 and TRBJ2-2, reads DTGVSQNPRHKITKRGQNVTFRCDPISEHNRLYWYRQTLGQGPEFLTYFQNEAQLEKSRLLSDRFSAERPKGSFSTLEIQRTEQGDSAMYLCASSLAYWRGAANTGELFFGEGSRLTVL.

The V gene is TRBV7-7, the J gene TRBJ2-5, with a weak D call TRBD1 (5 bases). Germline CDR1 reads SSHAT; CDR2 reads FNYEAQ (reference sequence). This CDR3 contains 17 residues. The V end lost 1 base, the J end lost 5 bases, and 20 bases lay between the germline ends. The CDR3 nucleotides read TGTGCCAGCAGCTTAGGGGAAACCCCGCAGGGTGGGGAGACCCAGTACTTC. This translates into CASSLGETPQGGETQYF.

The chain combines TRBV14 with TRBJ1-1, with 8 bases lining up with TRBD1. Trimming cost V 2 bases and J 12 bases; bases outside gene matches: 8. This CDR3 comprises 13 residues. Germline V lookup: CDR1 SGHDN, CDR2 FVKESK. CDR3 sequence: CASSQHMDRVPFF. The CDR3 DNA follows: TGTGCCAGCAGCCAACATATGGACAGGGTACCTTTCTTT. The full variable domain, with the rest looked up from reference TRBV14 and TRBJ1-1, is EAGVTQFPSHSVIEKGQTVTLRCDPISGHDNLYWYRRVMGKEIKFLLHFVKESKQDESGMPNNRFLAERTGGTYSTLKVQPAELEDSGVYFCASSQHMDRVPFFGQGTRLTVV.

This clone was seen a single time. The V gene is TRBV19, the J gene TRBJ1-6; no firm D call. CDR1 and CDR2 (germline): LNHDA, SQIVND (reference sequence). The V and J ends lost 5 bases and 2 bases respectively, with 13 bases between them. The CDR3 loop spans 16 amino acids. CDR3 in DNA: TGTGCCAGTAGTCCGGGAGAAGGACCCTATAATTCACCCCTCCACTTT. Its protein product is CASSPGEGPYNSPLHF.

The chain joins TRBV4-3 to TRBJ1-4; no clear D. The CDR3 sequence is 17 residues long. Germline assignment: CDR1 LGHNA and CDR2 YSLEER. The V and J ends lost 0 bases and 7 bases respectively, with 18 bases between them. The CDR3 sequence: CASSQEWLGRRLEKLFF. CDR3 nucleotide sequence: TGCGCCAGCAGCCAAGAATGGTTGGGCAGGCGTCTTGAAAAACTGTTTTTT.

The V gene is TRBV21-1, the J gene TRBJ2-2; TRBD1, the D gene given by the table, was not confirmed from the DNA. TRBV21-1 is annotated as a pseudogene. This CDR3 region has 14 residues. As DNA, the CDR3 is TGTGCCAGCCAAACGACAGGGGTCGTAGGGGAGCTGTTTTTT. The encoded protein is CASQTTGVVGELFF.

This chain uses TRBV6-5 with TRBJ1-2, with D unresolved. The CDR3 spans 12 residues. Germline assignment: CDR1 MNHEY and CDR2 SVGAGI. Trimming stripped 0 bases from V and 9 bases from J, with 8 bases between. Here the CDR3 DNA reads TGTGCCAGCAGTTACTCGCGGGGTAGCTACACCTTC. This encodes CASSYSRGSYTF.